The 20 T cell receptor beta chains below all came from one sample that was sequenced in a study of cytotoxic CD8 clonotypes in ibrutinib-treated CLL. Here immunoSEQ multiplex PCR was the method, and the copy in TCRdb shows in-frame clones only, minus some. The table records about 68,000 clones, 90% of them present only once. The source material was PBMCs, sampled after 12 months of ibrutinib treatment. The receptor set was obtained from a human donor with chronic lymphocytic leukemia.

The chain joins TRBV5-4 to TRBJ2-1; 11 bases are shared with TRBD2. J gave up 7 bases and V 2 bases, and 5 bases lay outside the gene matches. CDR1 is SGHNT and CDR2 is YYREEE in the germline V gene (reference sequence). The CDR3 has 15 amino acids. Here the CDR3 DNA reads TGTGCCAGCAGCTTATCTAGCGGGAGGATGAATGAGCAGTTCTTC. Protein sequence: CASSLSSGRMNEQFF.

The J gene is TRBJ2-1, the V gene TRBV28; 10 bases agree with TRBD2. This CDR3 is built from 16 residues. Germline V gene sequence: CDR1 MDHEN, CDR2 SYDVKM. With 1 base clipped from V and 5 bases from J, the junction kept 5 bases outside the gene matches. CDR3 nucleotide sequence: TGTGCCAGCAGTTTATACACCGGACTAGCGGACAATGAGCAGTTCTTC. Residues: CASSLYTGLADNEQFF.

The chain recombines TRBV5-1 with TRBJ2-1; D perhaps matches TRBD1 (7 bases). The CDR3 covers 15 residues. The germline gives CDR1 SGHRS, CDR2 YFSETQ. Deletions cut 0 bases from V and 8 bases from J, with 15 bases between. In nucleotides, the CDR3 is TGCGCCAGCAGCTTGGGGCAGGGGGGCGGAGATGAGCAGTTCTTC. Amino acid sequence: CASSLGQGGGDEQFF.

Written as DNA, the CDR3 is TGCGCCAGCAGCCTAACCATCACGGCAGATACGCAGTATTTT. Its protein is CASSLTITADTQYF. V is TRBV5-1 and J is TRBJ2-3, with D hard to call. Germline CDR1 is SGHRS and CDR2 is YFSETQ. V dropped 4 bases and J dropped 4 bases, with 13 bases sitting between them. CDR3 length equals 14 residues.

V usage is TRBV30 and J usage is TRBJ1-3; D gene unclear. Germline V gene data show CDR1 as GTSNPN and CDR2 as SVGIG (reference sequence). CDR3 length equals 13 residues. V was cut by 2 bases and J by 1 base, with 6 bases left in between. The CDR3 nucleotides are TGTGCCTGGAGTAGCGCGTCTGGAAACACCATATATTTT. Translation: CAWSSASGNTIYF.

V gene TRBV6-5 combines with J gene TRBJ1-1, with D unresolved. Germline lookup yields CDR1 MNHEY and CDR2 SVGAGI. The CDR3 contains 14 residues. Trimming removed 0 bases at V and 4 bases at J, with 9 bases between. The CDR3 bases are TGTGCCAGCAGTTACTCGAGAGTTCGCACTGAAGCTTTCTTT. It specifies CASSYSRVRTEAFF.

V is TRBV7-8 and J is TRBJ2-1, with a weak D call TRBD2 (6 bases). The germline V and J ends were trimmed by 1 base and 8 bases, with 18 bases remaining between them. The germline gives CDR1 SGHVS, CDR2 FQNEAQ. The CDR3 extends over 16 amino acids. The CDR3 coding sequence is TGTGCCAGCAGCTTAGTTGAGGGAGGCCGTGTTGATGAGCAGTTCTTC. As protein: CASSLVEGGRVDEQFF. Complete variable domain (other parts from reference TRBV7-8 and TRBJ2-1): GAGVSQSPRYKVAKRGQDVALRCDPISGHVSLFWYQQALGQGPEFLTYFQNEAQLDKSGLPSDRFFAERPEGSVSTLKIQRTQQEDSAVYLCASSLVEGGRVDEQFFGPGTRLTVL.

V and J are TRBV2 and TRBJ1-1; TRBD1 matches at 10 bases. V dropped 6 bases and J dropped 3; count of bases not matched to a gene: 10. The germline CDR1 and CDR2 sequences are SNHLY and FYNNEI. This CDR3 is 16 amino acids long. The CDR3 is CASSSPPTGGDTEAFF. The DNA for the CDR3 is TGTGCCAGCAGCAGCCCCCCGACAGGGGGCGACACTGAAGCTTTCTTT.

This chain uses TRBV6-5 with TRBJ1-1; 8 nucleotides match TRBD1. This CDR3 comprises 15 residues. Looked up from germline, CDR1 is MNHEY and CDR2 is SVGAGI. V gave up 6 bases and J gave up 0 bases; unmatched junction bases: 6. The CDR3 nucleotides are TGTGCCAGCAGCCCACGGACAGGGATGAACACTGAAGCTTTCTTT. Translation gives CASSPRTGMNTEAFF.

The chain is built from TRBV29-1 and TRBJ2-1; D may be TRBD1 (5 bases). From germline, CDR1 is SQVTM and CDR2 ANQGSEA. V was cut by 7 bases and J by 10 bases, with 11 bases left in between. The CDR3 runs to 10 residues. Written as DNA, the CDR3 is TGCAGCGCCGGACATAGCGAGCAGTTCTTC. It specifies CSAGHSEQFF.

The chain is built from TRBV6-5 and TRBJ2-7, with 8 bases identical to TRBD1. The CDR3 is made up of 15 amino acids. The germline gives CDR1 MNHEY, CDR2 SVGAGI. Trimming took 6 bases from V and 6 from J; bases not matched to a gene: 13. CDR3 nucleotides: TGTGCCAGCAGGGACGGACAGGGTCTAAGAGTCGAGCAGTACTTC. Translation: CASRDGQGLRVEQYF.

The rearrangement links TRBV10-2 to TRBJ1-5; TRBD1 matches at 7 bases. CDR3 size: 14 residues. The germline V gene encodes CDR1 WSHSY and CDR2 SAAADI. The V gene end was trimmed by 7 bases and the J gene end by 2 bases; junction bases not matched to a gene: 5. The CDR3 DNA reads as TGCGCCAGCAAGGGGGCTTCGGGCAATCAGCCCCAGCATTTT. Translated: CASKGASGNQPQHF.

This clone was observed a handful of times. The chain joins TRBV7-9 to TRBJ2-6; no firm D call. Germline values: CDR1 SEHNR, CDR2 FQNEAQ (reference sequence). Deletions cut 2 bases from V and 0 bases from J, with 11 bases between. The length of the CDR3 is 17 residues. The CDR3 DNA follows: TGTGCCAGCAGCTTATGGGCAGGCACCTCTGGGGCCAACGTCCTGACTTTC. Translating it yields CASSLWAGTSGANVLTF. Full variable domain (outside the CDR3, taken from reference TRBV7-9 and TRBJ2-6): DTGVSQNPRHKITKRGQNVTFRCDPISEHNRLYWYRQTLGQGPEFLTYFQNEAQLEKSRLLSDRFSAERPKGSFSTLEIQRTEQGDSAMYLCASSLWAGTSGANVLTFGAGSRLTVL.

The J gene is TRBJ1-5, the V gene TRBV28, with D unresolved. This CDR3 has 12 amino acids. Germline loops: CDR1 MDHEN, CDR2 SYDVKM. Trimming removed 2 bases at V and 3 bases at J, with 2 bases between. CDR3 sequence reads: CASSLNNQPQHF. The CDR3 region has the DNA TGTGCCAGCAGTTTAAACAATCAGCCCCAGCATTTT.

The CDR3 loop reads CASSMSTGPRPYGYTF. DNA for the CDR3: TGTGCCAGTAGTATGTCCACAGGTCCCAGACCCTATGGCTACACCTTC. V is TRBV19 and J is TRBJ1-2, with D perhaps matching TRBD1 (5 bases). V was clipped by 3 bases and J by 4 bases, with 18 bases between them. This CDR3 is 16 amino acids long. Germline CDR1 and CDR2: LNHDA and SQIVND (reference sequence).

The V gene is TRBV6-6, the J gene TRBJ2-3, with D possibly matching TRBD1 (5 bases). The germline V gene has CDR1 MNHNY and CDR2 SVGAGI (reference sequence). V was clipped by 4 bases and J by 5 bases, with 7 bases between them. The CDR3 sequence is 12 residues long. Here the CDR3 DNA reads TGTGCCAGCAGTTCAGGGAAAGATACGCAGTATTTT. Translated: CASSSGKDTQYF.

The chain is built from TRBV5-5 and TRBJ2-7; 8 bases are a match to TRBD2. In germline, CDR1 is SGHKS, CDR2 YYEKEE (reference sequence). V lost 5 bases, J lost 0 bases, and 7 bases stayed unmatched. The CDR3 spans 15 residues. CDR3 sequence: CASRRGGFSSYEQYF. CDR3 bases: TGTGCCAGCAGACGGGGGGGCTTCAGCTCCTACGAGCAGTACTTC.

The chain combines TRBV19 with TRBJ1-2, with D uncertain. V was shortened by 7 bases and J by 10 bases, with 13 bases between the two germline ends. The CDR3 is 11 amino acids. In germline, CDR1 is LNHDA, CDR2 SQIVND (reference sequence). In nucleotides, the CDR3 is TGTGCCAGTATGTCCCCTCCCCTCTACACCTTC. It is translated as CASMSPPLYTF.

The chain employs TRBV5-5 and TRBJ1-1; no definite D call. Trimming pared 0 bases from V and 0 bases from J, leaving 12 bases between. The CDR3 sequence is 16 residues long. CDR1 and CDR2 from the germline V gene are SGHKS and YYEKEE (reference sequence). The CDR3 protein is CASSLGRQTLNTEAFF. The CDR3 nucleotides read TGTGCCAGCAGCTTGGGGCGGCAGACTTTGAACACTGAAGCTTTCTTT. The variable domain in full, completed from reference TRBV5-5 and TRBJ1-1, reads DAGVTQSPTHLIKTRGQQVTLRCSPISGHKSVSWYQQVLGQGPQFIFQYYEKEERGRGNFPDRFSARQFPNYSSELNVNALLLGDSALYLCASSLGRQTLNTEAFFGQGTRLTVV.

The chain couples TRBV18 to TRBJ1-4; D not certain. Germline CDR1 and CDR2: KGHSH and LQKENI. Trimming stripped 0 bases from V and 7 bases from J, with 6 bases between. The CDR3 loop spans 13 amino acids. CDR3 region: CASSPPSSEKLFF. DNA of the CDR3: TGTGCCAGCTCACCACCTTCCAGTGAAAAACTGTTTTTT. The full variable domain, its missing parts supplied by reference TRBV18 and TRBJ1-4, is NAGVMQNPRHLVRRRGQEARLRCSPMKGHSHVYWYRQLPEEGLKFMVYLQKENIIDESGMPKERFSAEFPKEGPSILRIQQVVRGDSAAYFCASSPPSSEKLFFGSGTQLSVL.